This TCR beta chain was sequenced during a study of a mutant IDH1 vaccine in newly diagnosed glioma. Study overall: Beginning 4-6 weeks after radiotherapy alone, or with temozolomide cycles, vaccination took place. Radiotherapy, temozolomide, or both had been given previously, and both were given to most.

The CDR3 extends over 14 amino acids. CDR1 and CDR2 (germline): MNHNS, SASEGT. V shed 7 bases and J shed 4 bases, with 13 bases lying between them. Libraries were prepared by immunoSEQ multiplex PCR; TCRdb keeps only in-frame clonotypes and omits some of them. The table has about 43,000 clones, about four fifths seen once. The time point was: week 23, last vaccination. Alongside topical imiquimod, each dose of vaccine comprised 300 ug of mutant IDH1 20-mer peptide. This clone appeared a single time. No antigen is known for it. The sequencing here drew on PBMCs, taken from a glioma patient whose treatment included an IDH1 peptide vaccine. The sequence was collected from a woman between 18 and 29 years old with glioma. Some clones in this sample may be carry-over from other donors' samples. The chain is built from TRBV6-1 and TRBJ2-2; tentative D call: TRBD1 (6 bases). Written as DNA, the CDR3 is TGTGCCAGCAAGGAGGCAGGGGCCACCGGGGAGCTGTTTTTT. This sequence encodes CASKEAGATGELFF.